The 13 T cell receptor beta chains below come from one sample, sequenced in a study of blood T cells in healthy people across ages. Using a J-beta primer mix together with a sample-barcoded 5' primer, a second PCR was run for roughly 7 to 12 cycles. In TCRdb, the 5' RACE reads were re-called with MiXCR into one record per CDR3 protein. The table shows 800,000 to 900,000 distinct CDR3 sequences, with approximately 59% occurring only once. Sequencing was done on a sample of blood. All receptors come from a man in his thirties or forties in good health.

The chain employs TRBV20-1 and TRBJ2-7; D could derive from TRBD1 or TRBD2 (5 bases each). CDR3 length: 14 residues. Germline assignment: CDR1 DFQATT and CDR2 SNEGSKA (reference sequence). The V gene lost 0 bases and the J gene lost 4 bases, with 13 bases spanning the gap. CDR3 protein: CSAREGTDTYEQYF. The CDR3 coding sequence is TGCAGTGCTAGAGAGGGGACGGACACTTACGAGCAGTACTTC.

This clonotype turned up a few times. V gene TRBV20-1 combines with J gene TRBJ2-3; a weak D match, TRBD1 (6 bases). The germline V and J ends were trimmed by 2 bases and 5 bases, with 11 bases remaining between them. CDR1 is DFQATT, CDR2 SNEGSKA, per germline (reference sequence). The CDR3 has 13 amino acids. Here the CDR3 reads CSARRGFIDTQYF. The CDR3 nucleotides read TGCAGTGCTAGAAGGGGGTTCATAGATACGCAGTATTTT.

V usage is TRBV7-2 and J usage is TRBJ1-2; unclear D gene. Per the germline V gene, CDR1 is SGHTA and CDR2 is FQGNSA. Between the trimmed V and J ends, which lost 3 bases and 4 bases, there was a span of 15 bases. This CDR3 spans 15 amino acids. The CDR3 DNA is TGTGCCAGCAGCTTCGAAGACCGACCTCTCTATGGCTACACCTTC. It codes for CASSFEDRPLYGYTF.

A single count supports this clonotype. The chain uses TRBV5-1 and TRBJ2-1; TRBD2 might be the D (5 bases). This CDR3 is 16 amino acids long. V shed 2 bases and J shed 5 bases, with 17 bases lying between them. Germline CDR1 SGHRS, CDR2 YFSETQ. The DNA of the CDR3 is TGCGCCAGCAGCTTTCCGGGAAAAGGATTCAACAATGAGCAGTTCTTC. Amino acids: CASSFPGKGFNNEQFF.

V usage is TRBV2 and J usage is TRBJ2-3; TRBD2 matches 8 bases. The trim removed 8 bases at V and 6 bases at J, leaving 4 bases unmatched. The CDR3 spans 12 residues. From germline, CDR1 is SNHLY and CDR2 FYNNEI. CDR3 DNA: TGTGCCAGCGCGCGGGAGGCGGATACGCAGTATTTT. It yields the protein CASAREADTQYF.

This clonotype was observed a few times. The chain links TRBV29-1 to TRBJ1-1; D may be TRBD1 (5 bases). V was shortened by 0 bases and J by 10 bases, with 9 bases between the two germline ends. This CDR3 comprises 11 residues. CDR1 is SQVTM, CDR2 ANQGSEA, per germline. Here the CDR3 reads CSVEEGGRAFF. CDR3 DNA sequence: TGCAGCGTTGAAGAGGGGGGGAGAGCTTTCTTT.

This clonotype was counted at least ten times. CDR3 DNA sequence: TGTGCCAGCACCCTGGGACAGGGCGGGTCACCCCTCCACTTT. Its translation is CASTLGQGGSPLHF. The chain combines TRBV12-3 or TRBV12-4 with TRBJ1-6, with 9 positions matching TRBD1. V lost 7 bases, J lost 10 bases, and 8 bases stayed unmatched. The CDR3 has 14 residues.

The chain combines TRBV4-2 with TRBJ2-1, with D hard to call. V lost 0 bases, J lost 0 bases, and 9 bases lay in between. This CDR3 comprises 16 residues. Per the germline V gene, CDR1 is LGHNA and CDR2 is YNFKEQ. CDR3 loop: CASSQDGGSSYNEQFF. The CDR3 nucleotides are TGTGCCAGCAGCCAAGATGGCGGAAGCTCCTACAATGAGCAGTTCTTC.

This clonotype was recorded only once. V is TRBV10-3 and J is TRBJ2-4; the D call may be TRBD1 or TRBD2 (5 bases each). The DNA end favors TRBJ2-7, so the J call may be wrong. The CDR3 is 13 residues long. Germline loops: CDR1 ENHRY, CDR2 SYGVKD. CDR3 in DNA: TGTGCCATCAGTGAGATCGGGGCCGGCGAGCAGTACTTC. It encodes CAISEIGAGEQYF.

The chain recombines TRBV4-3 with TRBJ2-5; 8 nucleotides line up with TRBD1. The J call may be wrong; the DNA end is better matched by TRBJ2-7. Germline assignment: CDR1 LGHNA and CDR2 YSLEER. The CDR3 is 16 amino acids. CDR3 loop: CASSQDTTGGAYEQYF. As DNA, the CDR3 is TGCGCCAGCAGCCAAGACACCACAGGGGGTGCCTACGAGCAGTACTTC.

The chain employs TRBV28 and TRBJ2-7; weak D call: TRBD2 (6 bases). The length of the CDR3 is 15 residues. Germline CDR1 MDHEN, CDR2 SYDVKM. Between the trimmed V and J ends, which lost 2 bases and 1 base, there was a span of 12 bases. This CDR3 reads CASSLGGFESYEQYF. The CDR3 nucleotides are TGTGCCAGCAGTTTAGGAGGGTTCGAGTCCTACGAGCAGTACTTC.

The chain couples TRBV6-6 to TRBJ2-1; TRBD1 aligns across 10 bases. The CDR3 is 14 amino acids. Germline loops: CDR1 MNHNY, CDR2 SVGAGI (reference sequence). V lost 4 bases and J lost 10; bases outside the gene matches: 7. The CDR3 DNA reads as TGTGCCAGCAGTTTTCCGGGACAGGGGTACGAGCAGTTCTTC. The encoded protein is CASSFPGQGYEQFF.

This sequence joins TRBV9 and TRBJ2-5, with D perhaps matching TRBD2 (7 bases). The J call may be mistaken, given a closer DNA end match to TRBJ2-7. The CDR3 loop spans 15 amino acids. Germline assignment: CDR1 SGDLS and CDR2 YYNGEE. In DNA, the CDR3 is TGTGCCAGCAGCGGCCGAGGAGGGGGGGCTCGCGAGCAGTACTTC. Translation gives CASSGRGGGAREQYF.